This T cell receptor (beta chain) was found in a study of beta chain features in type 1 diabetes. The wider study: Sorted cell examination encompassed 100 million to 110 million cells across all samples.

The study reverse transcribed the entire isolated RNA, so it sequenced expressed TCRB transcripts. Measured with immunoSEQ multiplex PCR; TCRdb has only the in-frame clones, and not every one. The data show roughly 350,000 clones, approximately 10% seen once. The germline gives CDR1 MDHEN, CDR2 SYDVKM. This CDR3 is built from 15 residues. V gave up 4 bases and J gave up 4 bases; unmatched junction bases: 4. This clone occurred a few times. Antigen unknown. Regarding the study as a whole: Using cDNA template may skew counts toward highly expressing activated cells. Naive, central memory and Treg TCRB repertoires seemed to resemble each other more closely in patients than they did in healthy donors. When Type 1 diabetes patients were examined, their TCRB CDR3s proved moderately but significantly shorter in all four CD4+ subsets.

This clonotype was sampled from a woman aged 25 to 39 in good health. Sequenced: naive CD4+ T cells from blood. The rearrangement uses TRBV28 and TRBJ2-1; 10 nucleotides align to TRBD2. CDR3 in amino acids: CASSSTSGVYNEQFF. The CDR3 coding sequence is TGTGCCAGCAGTTCTACTAGCGGGGTTTACAATGAGCAGTTCTTC.